One sample yielded the 30 T cell receptor beta chains listed below, sequenced in a study of monozygotic twins with inflammatory bowel disease. TCRdb derives one entry per CDR3 protein from the 5' RACE reads, leaving out DNA. The specimen's table records around 40,000 distinct CDR3 sequences. The material sequenced was blood. These TCRs come from a human donor with ulcerative colitis or Crohn's disease, or a healthy co-twin of an affected twin (not recorded which).

CDR3: CSAVDGPKNSPLHF. V and J are TRBV20-1 and TRBJ1-6. Per the germline V gene, CDR1 is DFQATT and CDR2 is SNEGSKA (reference sequence). The CDR3 has 14 amino acids.

The rearrangement uses TRBV20-1 and TRBJ2-3; with no DNA, the TCRdb D assignment of TRBD1 cannot be verified. The CDR3 has 15 residues. CDR1 is DFQATT, CDR2 SNEGSKA, per germline (reference sequence). CDR3 in amino acids: CSARDHRVYTDTQYF.

This sequence joins TRBV9 and TRBJ2-7; with no DNA, the TCRdb D assignment of TRBD2 cannot be verified. Germline V gives CDR1 SGDLS, CDR2 YYNGEE. The CDR3 length is 20 residues. The CDR3 protein is CASSGPEKGGLAGVSYEQYF.

The chain couples TRBV5-1 to TRBJ2-2; checking the TCRdb D call of TRBD1 is not possible without DNA. Germline assignment: CDR1 SGHRS and CDR2 YFSETQ. The CDR3 consists of 14 residues. This chain's CDR3 is CASRGKGNAGELFF.

V gene TRBV20-1 combines with J gene TRBJ2-5; TCRdb selects TRBD1, and the lack of DNA leaves this call unchecked. Per germline, CDR1 DFQATT and CDR2 SNEGSKA (reference sequence). The CDR3 contains 16 residues. CDR3 region: CSARVHSGRVGETQYF.

The chain carries TRBV12-3 or TRBV12-4 and TRBJ1-3; TCRdb picks TRBD1, but there is no DNA to check that call. The CDR3 is made up of 18 amino acids. CDR3 sequence: CASSLFRLGAPSGNTIYF.

The chain links TRBV15 to TRBJ2-5; TCRdb calls TRBD2, which cannot be checked without DNA. Germline lookup yields CDR1 LNHNV and CDR2 YYDKDF (reference sequence). The CDR3 has 17 residues. The CDR3 here is CATSRDRGPAAGETQYF. The variable domain in full, with the rest retrieved from reference TRBV15 and TRBJ2-5, is DAMVIQNPRYQVTQFGKPVTLSCSQTLNHNVMYWYQQKSSQAPKLLFHYYDKDFNNEADTPDNFQSRRPNTSFCFLDIRSPGLGDTAMYLCATSRDRGPAAGETQYFGPGTRLLVL.

This chain links TRBV7-9 with TRBJ1-1. Germline loops: CDR1 SEHNR, CDR2 FQNEAQ (reference sequence). There are 13 residues in the CDR3. The CDR3 sequence is CASSFNGNTEAFF. The full variable domain, its missing parts supplied by reference TRBV7-9 and TRBJ1-1, is DTGVSQNPRHKITKRGQNVTFRCDPISEHNRLYWYRQTLGQGPEFLTYFQNEAQLEKSRLLSDRFSAERPKGSFSTLEIQRTEQGDSAMYLCASSFNGNTEAFFGQGTRLTVV.

The chain uses TRBV7-9 and TRBJ2-6. CDR1 SEHNR and CDR2 FQNEAQ come from the germline V gene (reference sequence). The CDR3 sequence is 13 residues long. CDR3 sequence: CASGASGANVLTF.

The J gene is TRBJ2-3, the V gene TRBV7-3; with no DNA, the TCRdb D assignment of TRBD1 cannot be verified. The CDR3 runs 14 residues. Per germline, CDR1 SGHTA and CDR2 FQGTGA. CDR3 sequence reads: CASSVDRFTDTQYF.

The rearrangement links TRBV7-8 to TRBJ2-3; the TCRdb D gene call, TRBD2, has no DNA to confirm it. This CDR3 has 17 amino acids. CDR1 and CDR2 from the germline V gene are SGHVS and FQNEAQ. This chain's CDR3 is CASSLGRTGLSTDTQYF.

V usage is TRBV5-1 and J usage is TRBJ1-1; TCRdb gives TRBD1 as the D gene, but with no DNA this cannot be confirmed. The CDR3 runs to 15 residues. Germline assignment: CDR1 SGHRS and CDR2 YFSETQ. CDR3 region: CASSLFGHTTGEAFF.

V usage is TRBV18 and J usage is TRBJ2-2. Per the germline V gene, CDR1 is KGHSH and CDR2 is LQKENI. The CDR3 is 16 residues long. CDR3 residues: CASSPGERTNTGELFF.

This chain joins TRBV20-1 and TRBJ1-6; absent DNA, TCRdb's TRBD1 call cannot be checked. CDR1 is DFQATT, CDR2 SNEGSKA, per germline (reference sequence). This CDR3 spans 15 amino acids. The CDR3 is CSARAAGERNSPLHF.

This chain links TRBV12-3 or TRBV12-4 with TRBJ1-5; the D gene TCRdb calls, TRBD1, cannot be checked with no DNA. The CDR3 has 17 amino acids. CDR3 protein: CASSLGVGGIGNQPQHF.

CDR3 protein: CASSFGQGSSYEQYF. The chain couples TRBV7-8 to TRBJ2-7; TCRdb's D call of TRBD1 is untestable without DNA. The germline CDR1 and CDR2 sequences are SGHVS and FQNEAQ. The CDR3 extends over 15 amino acids.

V and J are TRBV12-3 or TRBV12-4 and TRBJ2-4; TCRdb proposes TRBD2, but this gene call is untestable without DNA. This CDR3 comprises 14 residues. The CDR3: CASSRGLRENIQYF.

V gene TRBV2 combines with J gene TRBJ2-7; TCRdb designates TRBD2, a call that cannot be tested without DNA. The V gene's germline CDR1 is SNHLY and CDR2 FYNNEI. The CDR3 totals 18 residues. The chain's CDR3 is CASSELLATGGSLSEQYF.

The chain joins TRBV12-3 or TRBV12-4 to TRBJ2-5; TCRdb lists TRBD1, though no DNA is available to test this call. The CDR3 is made up of 14 amino acids. The CDR3 protein is CASSLAGGPETQYF.

The rearrangement uses TRBV4-3 and TRBJ1-4; TCRdb lists TRBD1, though no DNA is available to test this call. The CDR3 extends over 18 amino acids. CDR1 is LGHNA, CDR2 YSLEER, per germline. The CDR3 loop is CASSQELNSGSRNEKLFF.

This chain joins TRBV6-1 and TRBJ2-1; TCRdb's D call, TRBD2, is unchecked because there is no DNA. The CDR3 consists of 16 residues. Germline V lookup: CDR1 MNHNS, CDR2 SASEGT. CDR3 protein: CASSPQVQTRNNEQFF.

This rearrangement joins TRBV9 to TRBJ1-6; the D call of TRBD1 rests on TCRdb alone, since no DNA is present to check it. Germline CDR1 reads SGDLS; CDR2 reads YYNGEE. This CDR3 has 20 amino acids. CDR3 amino acids: CASSVAEGTGSISYNSPLHF.

This CDR3 is CASSAQGGNSPLHF. The V and J genes are TRBV7-9 and TRBJ1-6; with no DNA, the TCRdb D assignment of TRBD1 cannot be verified. Germline V gene data show CDR1 as SEHNR and CDR2 as FQNEAQ (reference sequence). The CDR3 totals 14 residues.

V is TRBV27 and J is TRBJ2-6. Germline CDR1 is MNHEY and CDR2 is SMNVEV (reference sequence). The CDR3 consists of 15 residues. The CDR3 reads CASSLSWGGANVLTF.

This chain connects TRBV29-1 to TRBJ2-3; TCRdb selects TRBD1, and the lack of DNA leaves this call unchecked. Germline V lookup: CDR1 SQVTM, CDR2 ANQGSEA. This CDR3 has 12 amino acids. CDR3 sequence reads: CSVVRDPLYHYF.

The rearrangement uses TRBV27 and TRBJ2-6. The germline CDR1 and CDR2 sequences are MNHEY and SMNVEV (reference sequence). This CDR3 contains 15 residues. CDR3 region: CASSFGGSGANVLTF. Complete variable domain (other parts from reference TRBV27 and TRBJ2-6): EAQVTQNPRYLITVTGKKLTVTCSQNMNHEYMSWYRQDPGLGLRQIYYSMNVEVTDKGDVPEGYKVSRKEKRNFPLILESPSPNQTSLYFCASSFGGSGANVLTFGAGSRLTVL.

CDR3 protein: CASSPRFYEQYF. The chain employs TRBV18 and TRBJ2-7. Germline V gene data show CDR1 as KGHSH and CDR2 as LQKENI. There are 12 residues in the CDR3.

This chain joins TRBV20-1 and TRBJ1-4; the D call of TRBD1 rests on TCRdb alone, since no DNA is present to check it. This CDR3 region has 13 residues. Germline V lookup: CDR1 DFQATT, CDR2 SNEGSKA (reference sequence). The CDR3 protein is CSARSGVKEKLFF.

The chain couples TRBV4-3 to TRBJ2-3; TCRdb calls TRBD1, which cannot be checked without DNA. In germline, CDR1 is LGHNA, CDR2 YSLEER. This CDR3 has 13 residues. The CDR3 loop reads CASSRGAGDTQYF.

V and J are TRBV28 and TRBJ1-1; TCRdb outputs TRBD1, but without DNA this stays unchecked. Germline V lookup: CDR1 MDHEN, CDR2 SYDVKM. This CDR3 has 14 amino acids. CDR3 protein: CASSLPTGNTEAFF.